The rows below give T cell receptor beta chains drawn from one sample of a study of response to subunit inactivated influenza vaccine. TCRdb reprocessed the RT-PCR reads with MiXCR, giving one entry per CDR3 protein. The sample consists of 600,000 to 700,000 distinct CDR3 sequences, less than 15% of them appearing once. Here the sequenced sample was PBMCs from blood, taken 14 to 15 days before vaccination. Receptors were obtained from a man aged 50-60 years who received an inactivated influenza vaccine. The CDR3 runs from the conserved cysteine through the conserved F or W. The order of the fields is CDR3 DNA, CDR3 protein, J gene, clone size, D gene, V gene. D genes are given only for firm matches. Size tells how often a clone was seen (once, few, many) or the class of an expanded clone, and some rows leave it out.

cdr3_nt: TGTGCCAGCAGCCTAGACACCACGGGCTCTGGAAACACCATATATTTT
cdr3_aa: CASSLDTTGSGNTIYF
j_call: TRBJ1-3
clone_size: many
d_call: .
v_call: TRBV12-3/TRBV12-4

cdr3_nt: TGTGCCAGCAGTGATCCAGGGGGCCCCACCTTC
cdr3_aa: CASSDPGGPTF
j_call: TRBJ1-2
clone_size: .
d_call: TRBD1
v_call: TRBV2

cdr3_nt: TGTGCCAGCGGGGACAGGGGCTACGAGCAGTACTTC
cdr3_aa: CASGDRGYEQYF
j_call: TRBJ2-7
clone_size: few
d_call: TRBD1
v_call: TRBV12-3/TRBV12-4

cdr3_nt: TGCAGTGCTAGTGGACTAGCGGGAGAGACCCAGTACTTC
cdr3_aa: CSASGLAGETQYF
j_call: TRBJ2-5
clone_size: .
d_call: TRBD2
v_call: TRBV20-1

cdr3_nt: TGTGCCAGCAGCCAAGATAATTACTACGAGCAGTACTTC
cdr3_aa: CASSQDNYYEQYF
j_call: TRBJ2-7
clone_size: once
d_call: .
v_call: TRBV3-1

cdr3_nt: TGCAGTGCTAGAGACTCAGCAAGGAGCTCCTACGAGCAGTACTTC
cdr3_aa: CSARDSARSSYEQYF
j_call: TRBJ2-7
clone_size: .
d_call: .
v_call: TRBV20-1

cdr3_nt: TGTGCCAGCAGCCAAGAGGCCCACCCAGAAAACATTCAGTACTTC
cdr3_aa: CASSQEAHPENIQYF
j_call: TRBJ2-4
clone_size: .
d_call: .
v_call: TRBV4-2

cdr3_nt: TGTGCCAGCAGCCGTCGGGGGGGCACAGATACGCAGTATTTT
cdr3_aa: CASSRRGGTDTQYF
j_call: TRBJ2-3
clone_size: few
d_call: TRBD2
v_call: TRBV7-9

cdr3_nt: TGTGCCAGCAGCAACGCCGGGGGCTCTGGGGCCAACGTCCTGACTTTC
cdr3_aa: CASSNAGGSGANVLTF
j_call: TRBJ2-6
clone_size: .
d_call: .
v_call: TRBV6-1

cdr3_nt: TGTGCCAGCAGCCCCTCTAGCGGGAGAACCTACGAGCAGTACTTC
cdr3_aa: CASSPSSGRTYEQYF
j_call: TRBJ2-7
clone_size: few
d_call: TRBD2
v_call: TRBV7-2

cdr3_nt: TGTGCCAGCAGTTTACGGGGGGCAGGCAGTAAACTGTTTTTT
cdr3_aa: CASSLRGAGSKLFF
j_call: TRBJ1-4
clone_size: few
d_call: .
v_call: TRBV27

cdr3_nt: TGTGCCAGCAGTCCACTTAGTGGGTACAGTAATCAGCCCCAGCATTTT
cdr3_aa: CASSPLSGYSNQPQHF
j_call: TRBJ1-5
clone_size: few
d_call: .
v_call: TRBV28

cdr3_nt: TGTGCCACCAGCAGAGACAGGGGAATTAACGAGCAGTACTTC
cdr3_aa: CATSRDRGINEQYF
j_call: TRBJ2-7
clone_size: few
d_call: .
v_call: TRBV15

cdr3_nt: TGTGCCAGCAGCCACAGGAGACGGGGAGGCACCGGGGAGCTGTTTTTT
cdr3_aa: CASSHRRRGGTGELFF
j_call: TRBJ2-2
clone_size: .
d_call: .
v_call: TRBV14

cdr3_nt: TGTGCCAGCAGTTTATCGCCGGACGGAGTCGCGACCCAGTACTTC
cdr3_aa: CASSLSPDGVATQYF
j_call: TRBJ2-5
clone_size: .
d_call: .
v_call: TRBV27

cdr3_nt: TGCAGTGCTAGAGCCCAGGGGGCTATGTTGAACACTGAAGCTTTCTTT
cdr3_aa: CSARAQGAMLNTEAFF
j_call: TRBJ1-1
clone_size: .
d_call: TRBD1
v_call: TRBV20-1

cdr3_nt: TGTGCCAGCAGTTTCGCAACCCAATCCGGGACACCAAACTATGGCTACACCTTC
cdr3_aa: CASSFATQSGTPNYGYTF
j_call: TRBJ1-2
clone_size: .
d_call: .
v_call: TRBV28

cdr3_nt: TGTGCCAGCAGTTTACCCCGGGGGGGCGGGAGGGCGAATGAGCAGTTCTTC
cdr3_aa: CASSLPRGGGRANEQFF
j_call: TRBJ2-1
clone_size: many
d_call: TRBD2
v_call: TRBV28

cdr3_nt: TGTGCCACCAGCAGAGGAGAGGGACTAGCGGGGGACCAAGAGACCCAGTACTTC
cdr3_aa: CATSRGEGLAGDQETQYF
j_call: TRBJ2-5
clone_size: few
d_call: TRBD2
v_call: TRBV15

cdr3_nt: TGCGCCAGCAGCTTGGAGACAGGGGTCGCCGAGACCCAGTACTTC
cdr3_aa: CASSLETGVAETQYF
j_call: TRBJ2-5
clone_size: .
d_call: TRBD1
v_call: TRBV5-1